This entry lists 14 T cell receptor beta chains sequenced from one sample in a study of CXCR3-negative and CXCR3-positive naive CD8 T cells. The study's findings and limits: Compared with CXCR3-negative naive cells, CXCR3-positive naive cells showed more hydrophobic TRB CDR3s.

UMI labels and 5' RACE were used to prepare the TRB cDNA libraries. TCRdb processed the 5' RACE reads again and assigns one entry to each CDR3 protein, with no DNA. Listed are around 150,000 distinct CDR3 sequences; around 0.44% falls within the top ten. Their cognate antigens are unknown. The sample consisted of naive CXCR3+ CD8+ T cells from blood. The subset: CD45RO-CCR7+CD27+CD95- naive CD8+ T cells expressing CXCR3 (TNR3+). The origin of the receptors is a human donor in good health. Some clones in this sample may be carry-over from other donors' samples.

The chain joins TRBV11-2 to TRBJ2-1; TCRdb picks TRBD2, but there is no DNA to check that call. CDR1 and CDR2 (germline): SGHAT, FQNNGV. This CDR3 is built from 15 residues. CDR3 sequence reads: CASSRLAGAYNEQFF.

The chain links TRBV29-1 to TRBJ2-1. CDR1 SQVTM and CDR2 ANQGSEA come from the germline V gene. This CDR3 is built from 12 residues. The CDR3 is CSVYDLWNEQFF.

This sequence joins TRBV28 and TRBJ2-7; TCRdb's D call of TRBD2 is untestable without DNA. Germline-derived CDR1 and CDR2 are MDHEN and SYDVKM. This CDR3 has 18 residues. This CDR3 reads CASSPTLLAGGLTYEQYF.

The chain's CDR3 is CASSQRDRAYEQYF. The chain has TRBV14 and TRBJ2-7; without DNA, the TCRdb call of TRBD1 cannot be checked. CDR1 is SGHDN and CDR2 is FVKESK in the germline V gene. The CDR3 contains 14 residues.

This chain links TRBV12-3 or TRBV12-4 with TRBJ2-5. This CDR3 is built from 14 residues. The chain's CDR3 is CASSFWAGEETQYF.

The chain employs TRBV12-3 or TRBV12-4 and TRBJ1-2; TCRdb names TRBD1, which stays unverified in the absence of DNA. The CDR3 sequence is 14 residues long. CDR3 residues: CASSLETVNYGYTF.

This chain uses TRBV3-1 with TRBJ2-7; the TCRdb call, TRBD2, lacks DNA for checking. Looked up from germline, CDR1 is LGHDT and CDR2 is YNNKEL (reference sequence). The CDR3 loop spans 15 amino acids. CDR3 in amino acids: CASSHLTSGSHEQYF.

V and J are TRBV27 and TRBJ2-3. The CDR3 has 14 amino acids. The germline gives CDR1 MNHEY, CDR2 SMNVEV (reference sequence). CDR3 region: CASRSSIHTDTQYF.

The V call is TRBV7-6, the J call TRBJ1-4; TCRdb reports TRBD1, a call that lacks DNA to check it against. Per germline, CDR1 SGHVS and CDR2 FNYEAQ. This CDR3 is 15 amino acids long. The CDR3 protein is CASSPGDGNNEKLFF.

The J gene is TRBJ2-7, the V gene TRBV27; absent DNA, TCRdb's TRBD1 call cannot be checked. The CDR3 is 15 amino acids. The germline V gene encodes CDR1 MNHEY and CDR2 SMNVEV (reference sequence). CDR3: CASSPQGSIIYEKYF.

This chain connects TRBV4-1 to TRBJ2-3; TCRdb indicates TRBD1, and absent DNA this call remains unverified. CDR3 length: 17 residues. Germline CDR1 is MGHRA and CDR2 is YSYEKL. The CDR3 sequence: CASSQDPLGGFTDTQYF.

The chain combines TRBV4-2 with TRBJ1-2; the TCRdb D gene call, TRBD1, has no DNA to confirm it. Germline CDR1 LGHNA, CDR2 YNFKEQ. This CDR3 has 13 amino acids. The CDR3 loop reads CASSPIQGDGYTF.

This sequence joins TRBV29-1 and TRBJ2-1; without DNA, the TCRdb call of TRBD2 cannot be checked. The CDR3 is 14 residues long. The germline V gene has CDR1 SQVTM and CDR2 ANQGSEA. The CDR3 reads CSAEGTSEYNEQFF.

V is TRBV29-1 and J is TRBJ2-1; TCRdb calls TRBD2, which cannot be checked without DNA. Germline V CDR1 and CDR2: SQVTM, ANQGSEA. The CDR3 consists of 14 residues. This CDR3 reads CSVEGTSNYNEQFF.